The 28 T cell receptor beta chains in this list originate from one sample, sequenced in a study of monozygotic twins with inflammatory bowel disease. TCRdb reprocessed the 5' RACE reads and reports one entry per CDR3 protein, with no DNA. This sample contains about 330,000 distinct CDR3 sequences. The sample consisted of blood. These receptors were collected from a human donor with ulcerative colitis or Crohn's disease, or a healthy co-twin of an affected twin (not recorded which).

This chain connects TRBV11-2 to TRBJ1-5; lacking DNA, the TRBD1 call made by TCRdb goes unchecked. The CDR3 runs to 16 residues. Germline CDR1 is SGHAT and CDR2 is FQNNGV. The CDR3 reads CASSHGGGNLREPQHF.

V gene TRBV20-1 combines with J gene TRBJ2-4; TCRdb calls TRBD1, which cannot be checked without DNA. Germline values: CDR1 DFQATT, CDR2 SNEGSKA (reference sequence). This CDR3 is built from 14 residues. The chain's CDR3 is CSASGGRAKNIQYF.

V usage is TRBV12-3 or TRBV12-4 and J usage is TRBJ1-1; the TRBD1 assignment by TCRdb is unverifiable without DNA. The CDR3 consists of 12 residues. The chain's CDR3 is CASTQTGIGAFF.

The V gene is TRBV20-1, the J gene TRBJ2-7; TCRdb's assignment of TRBD2 cannot be checked, as there is no DNA. Germline V gene lookup returns CDR1 DFQATT and CDR2 SNEGSKA (reference sequence). This CDR3 is 16 amino acids long. This chain's CDR3 is CSASPSGPVPDWEQYF.

The V gene is TRBV20-1, the J gene TRBJ2-2; the D gene TCRdb calls, TRBD1, cannot be checked with no DNA. The CDR3 spans 16 residues. Per germline, CDR1 DFQATT and CDR2 SNEGSKA (reference sequence). The chain's CDR3 is CSAKVRTGANTGELFF.

V and J are TRBV6-1 and TRBJ2-7; TCRdb names TRBD2, which stays unverified in the absence of DNA. Germline loops: CDR1 MNHNS, CDR2 SASEGT. The CDR3 loop spans 14 amino acids. The CDR3 protein is CASSEASGDYEQYF.

V is TRBV6-5 and J is TRBJ1-1; the D call of TRBD1 rests on TCRdb alone, since no DNA is present to check it. Per the germline V gene, CDR1 is MNHEY and CDR2 is SVGAGI. This CDR3 contains 13 residues. The CDR3 sequence: CASSYYRQGEAFF.

The CDR3 spells CASSSQTGRDTQYF. The chain couples TRBV7-2 to TRBJ2-3; the TCRdb D gene call, TRBD1, has no DNA to confirm it. The CDR3 covers 14 residues. Germline CDR1 SGHTA, CDR2 FQGNSA. The full variable domain, in which reference TRBV7-2 and TRBJ2-3 provide the parts outside the CDR3, is GAGVSQSPSNKVTEKGKDVELRCDPISGHTALYWYRQSLGQGLEFLIYFQGNSAPDKSGLPSDRFSAERTGGSVSTLTIQRTQQEDSAVYLCASSSQTGRDTQYFGPGTRLTVL.

V is TRBV2 and J is TRBJ2-7; the TCRdb call, TRBD1, lacks DNA for checking. The CDR3 is made up of 15 amino acids. CDR1 is SNHLY, CDR2 FYNNEI, per germline. CDR3 sequence reads: CASSAGVSISYEQYF.

The chain couples TRBV6-5 to TRBJ2-3; TCRdb outputs TRBD2, but without DNA this stays unchecked. The germline CDR1 and CDR2 sequences are MNHEY and SVGAGI. The CDR3 is 19 residues long. CDR3 region: CASSYERPTSGGHLDTQYF.

The CDR3: CASSLGVGPYNEQFF. This rearrangement joins TRBV7-2 to TRBJ2-1. The CDR3 sequence is 15 residues long. Germline values: CDR1 SGHTA, CDR2 FQGNSA.

This chain joins TRBV4-3 and TRBJ2-1. CDR3 length: 14 residues. Germline-derived CDR1 and CDR2 are LGHNA and YSLEER. CDR3 sequence reads: CASSQDVGVAEQFF.

CDR3 residues: CSASSDRNYEQYF. This sequence joins TRBV20-1 and TRBJ2-7; TCRdb selects TRBD1, and the lack of DNA leaves this call unchecked. The CDR3 is 13 residues long. The germline V gene has CDR1 DFQATT and CDR2 SNEGSKA (reference sequence).

This rearrangement joins TRBV19 to TRBJ1-5. Germline V gene lookup returns CDR1 LNHDA and CDR2 SQIVND (reference sequence). The CDR3 consists of 13 residues. The CDR3 sequence: CASSITQGQPQHF. The whole variable domain, filled in from reference TRBV19 and TRBJ1-5, reads DGGITQSPKYLFRKEGQNVTLSCEQNLNHDAMYWYRQDPGQGLRLIYYSQIVNDFQKGDIAEGYSVSREKKESFPLTVTSAQKNPTAFYLCASSITQGQPQHFGDGTRLSIL.

The chain joins TRBV3-1 to TRBJ2-7; TCRdb gives TRBD2 as the D gene, but with no DNA this cannot be confirmed. The germline V gene has CDR1 LGHDT and CDR2 YNNKEL (reference sequence). This CDR3 has 15 residues. CDR3 region: CASSRRTSGPYEQYF.

The V and J genes are TRBV7-2 and TRBJ2-1; the D call of TRBD1 rests on TCRdb alone, since no DNA is present to check it. Looked up from germline, CDR1 is SGHTA and CDR2 is FQGNSA. The CDR3 sequence is 15 residues long. The CDR3 is CASSARDRSYNEQFF.

This chain links TRBV6-6 with TRBJ2-5; the D gene TCRdb calls, TRBD1, cannot be checked with no DNA. Germline V gives CDR1 MNHNY, CDR2 SVGAGI (reference sequence). The CDR3 sequence is 14 residues long. CDR3 region: CAISGGGARETQYF.

The chain employs TRBV4-3 and TRBJ2-1; as DNA is missing, the TRBD1 call by TCRdb cannot be tested. This CDR3 region has 15 residues. Germline loops: CDR1 LGHNA, CDR2 YSLEER. The CDR3 here is CASSQDRWGGLKLFF.

The chain carries TRBV9 and TRBJ1-1; absent DNA, TCRdb's TRBD1 call cannot be checked. Germline V lookup: CDR1 SGDLS, CDR2 YYNGEE. There are 17 residues in the CDR3. CDR3 sequence: CASSVAPILTGGTEAFF.

This chain joins TRBV6-5 and TRBJ1-2; TCRdb designates TRBD1, a call that cannot be tested without DNA. CDR3 length: 17 amino acids. CDR1 is MNHEY, CDR2 SVGAGI, per germline. This chain's CDR3 is CASSYWLGTGEDYGYTF.

This chain uses TRBV15 with TRBJ1-5. The CDR3 consists of 15 residues. Germline CDR1 reads LNHNV; CDR2 reads YYDKDF (reference sequence). This chain's CDR3 is CATSSEPGLNQPQHF. The variable domain in full, completed from reference TRBV15 and TRBJ1-5, reads DAMVIQNPRYQVTQFGKPVTLSCSQTLNHNVMYWYQQKSSQAPKLLFHYYDKDFNNEADTPDNFQSRRPNTSFCFLDIRSPGLGDTAMYLCATSSEPGLNQPQHFGDGTRLSIL.

The chain couples TRBV9 to TRBJ2-7; TCRdb lists TRBD1, though no DNA is available to test this call. Per the germline V gene, CDR1 is SGDLS and CDR2 is YYNGEE. CDR3 length: 15 amino acids. CDR3 region: CASSEVWGGLDEQYF. Combining the CDR3 with reference TRBV9 and TRBJ2-7 gives the whole variable domain DSGVTQTPKHLITATGQRVTLRCSPRSGDLSVYWYQQSLDQGLQFLIQYYNGEERAKGNILERFSAQQFPDLHSELNLSSLELGDSALYFCASSEVWGGLDEQYFGPGTRLTVT.

This chain's CDR3 is CASSSSWTEYNSPLHF. V and J are TRBV7-8 and TRBJ1-6; TCRdb's D call, TRBD1, is unchecked because there is no DNA. CDR1 and CDR2 from the germline V gene are SGHVS and FQNEAQ. This CDR3 contains 16 residues.

The chain carries TRBV5-1 and TRBJ2-3; as DNA is missing, the TRBD1 call by TCRdb cannot be tested. CDR1 is SGHRS, CDR2 YFSETQ, per germline. CDR3 length equals 21 residues. CDR3 amino acids: CASSEGQMSHSYGYLPDTQYF.

The V gene is TRBV7-9, the J gene TRBJ1-1. The CDR3 runs 15 residues. Germline V gives CDR1 SEHNR, CDR2 FQNEAQ (reference sequence). The CDR3: CASSLGSSINTEAFF.

The CDR3 spells CASSSGGGSPLHF. The chain is built from TRBV7-3 and TRBJ1-6; TCRdb outputs TRBD1, but without DNA this stays unchecked. In germline, CDR1 is SGHTA, CDR2 FQGTGA. The CDR3 length is 13 residues.

V is TRBV29-1 and J is TRBJ2-3; no DNA is available, so the TRBD1 call from TCRdb remains unchecked. Germline V gene sequence: CDR1 SQVTM, CDR2 ANQGSEA. The CDR3 totals 14 residues. The chain's CDR3 is CSVELAGVTDTQYF.

This rearrangement joins TRBV27 to TRBJ2-1; TCRdb outputs TRBD1, but without DNA this stays unchecked. CDR3 length equals 16 residues. Germline CDR1 MNHEY, CDR2 SMNVEV (reference sequence). The CDR3 here is CASRPFGTGLYNEQFF.